Sequencing of this T cell receptor beta chain was carried out in a study of radiotherapy plus CTLA-4 blockade in lung cancer. Produced via immunoSEQ multiplex PCR; TCRdb's table is partial and in-frame only. The profile covers roughly 51,000 clones, with about 88% appearing a single time and under 20% taken by the ten largest. The CDR3 runs to 14 residues. The V end was cut by 3 bases, the J end by 3 bases, with 9 bases between. The germline gives CDR1 LNHDA, CDR2 SQIVND (reference sequence). The sequence was collected from a human donor with non-small cell lung cancer that progressed on radiotherapy plus ipilimumab. Some clones in this sample may be carry-over from other donors' samples. The sequenced sample was peripheral blood, obtained from a patient treated with radiotherapy plus ipilimumab. This chain uses TRBV19 with TRBJ2-1; possible D gene TRBD2, 5 bases. This CDR3 reads CASSIWAGYNEQFF. Here the CDR3 DNA reads TGTGCCAGTAGTATCTGGGCGGGCTACAATGAGCAGTTCTTC.